The T cell receptor (beta chain) described here comes from a study of T cell repertoires in cytomegalovirus infection. Study findings and constraints: Across the ex vivo response, the dominant clonotypes were HLA-C-restricted CMV-specific TCR beta clonotypes.

A single record per CDR3 protein comes from TCRdb applying MiXCR to the reads. The table records fewer than 550,000 distinct CDR3 sequences, about 11% of them present only once. The CDR3 sequence is 13 residues long. The germline CDR1 and CDR2 sequences are DFQATT and SNEGSKA (reference sequence). Trimming pared 5 bases from V and 4 bases from J, leaving 14 bases between. Comments on this clonotype: The antigen remains unidentified.

What was sequenced was PBMCs. The chain carries TRBV20-1 and TRBJ1-1, with a weak D call TRBD1 (5 bases). The TCR comes from a human donor in good health (CMV status not recorded). Some clones in this sample may be carry-over from other donors' samples. The CDR3 DNA sequence: TGCAGTGCTCATTCGCAGGGAGGCACTGAAGCTTTCTTT. This encodes CSAHSQGGTEAFF.